A single sample is the source of the 20 T cell receptor beta chains below, sequenced in a study of T cell responses to AZD1222 COVID-19 vaccine. This table comes from immunoSEQ multiplex PCR, and its TCRdb copy is limited to in-frame clones, with some not included. There are 82,000 or so clones in the sample; roughly 90% occur only once, and about 5.2% lies in the top ten. This sample comprised peripheral blood, obtained on day 0 of AZD1222 vaccination. The origin of the receptors is an adult in good health.

The chain has TRBV4-1 and TRBJ1-3, with TRBD1 identical over 7 bases. CDR1 and CDR2 from the germline V gene are MGHRA and YSYEKL. The CDR3 loop spans 17 amino acids. V gave up 0 bases and J gave up 0 bases; unmatched junction bases: 5. CDR3 protein: CASSQDRGGGSGNTIYF. CDR3 nucleotides: TGCGCCAGCAGCCAAGATCGAGGGGGCGGCTCTGGAAACACCATATATTTT.

This rearrangement joins TRBV10-3 to TRBJ2-6; TRBD1 matches at 7 bases. With V trimmed by 3 bases and J by 1 base, 9 bases remained unmatched. The germline gives CDR1 ENHRY, CDR2 SYGVKD. The CDR3 is 18 amino acids. The CDR3 here is CAISDPDRVSSGANVLTF. The CDR3 DNA follows: TGTGCCATCAGTGACCCAGACAGGGTTTCGTCTGGGGCCAACGTCCTGACTTTC.

The CDR3 DNA sequence: TGTGCCACCAGTGATCTGGACAGGGTGCCTCTCTCTGGAAACACCATATATTTT. Its protein product is CATSDLDRVPLSGNTIYF. The chain uses TRBV24-1 and TRBJ1-3, with 8 bases fitting TRBD1. Germline trimming cut 3 bases from V and 0 bases from J; bases unmatched to any gene: 9. This CDR3 has 18 amino acids. The germline gives CDR1 KGHDR, CDR2 SFDVKD.

This chain uses TRBV5-1 with TRBJ2-7; TRBD1 is a possible D gene (5 bases). The CDR3 extends over 14 amino acids. V gave up 4 bases and J gave up 1 base, with 12 bases separating them. Germline assignment: CDR1 SGHRS and CDR2 YFSETQ. The DNA of the CDR3 is TGCGCCAGCAGCCCTAACCAGGGTTCCTACGAGCAGTACTTC. Translated: CASSPNQGSYEQYF.

V usage is TRBV5-1 and J usage is TRBJ2-7; 11 positions match TRBD2. CDR3 length: 14 amino acids. Trimming at V came to 2 bases and at J to 6 bases, leaving 4 bases not matched to a gene. Germline loops: CDR1 SGHRS, CDR2 YFSETQ. The CDR3 nucleotides are TGCGCCAGCAGCTTTACTAGCGGGGGAAGCGAGCAGTACTTC. Translating it yields CASSFTSGGSEQYF.

This chain connects TRBV3-1 (or the pseudogene TRBV3-2) to TRBJ1-4; no clear D gene. The CDR3 is 12 amino acids. The germline V gene has CDR1 LGHDT and CDR2 YNNKEL (reference sequence). V lost 0 bases and J 11 bases, leaving 7 bases between the germline ends. In nucleotides, the CDR3 is TGTGCCAGCAGCCAAGACCCGGGCAAACTGTTTTTT. This encodes CASSQDPGKLFF.

The gene calls are TRBV7-9 and TRBJ2-2; tentative D call: TRBD2 (5 bases). This CDR3 region has 15 residues. Trimming removed 1 base from V and 6 bases from J, with 12 bases in between. From germline, CDR1 is SEHNR and CDR2 FQNEAQ (reference sequence). The CDR3 DNA follows: TGTGCCAGCAGCTTAGGAGGGCTACCCTCCGGGGAGCTGTTTTTT. Residues: CASSLGGLPSGELFF.

The chain joins TRBV3-1 (or the pseudogene TRBV3-2) to TRBJ1-4; no definite D call. CDR3 length: 15 residues. The germline CDR1 and CDR2 sequences are LGHDT and YNNKEL (reference sequence). V was cut by 0 bases and J by 0 bases, with 5 bases left in between. The CDR3 loop reads CASSQDSATNEKLFF. CDR3 sequence (DNA): TGTGCCAGCAGCCAAGATTCCGCAACTAATGAAAAACTGTTTTTT.

Points on this clone: In the same sample, other DNA sequences code for this CDR3. The chain combines TRBV9 with TRBJ1-1; D not resolved. Germline V gene sequence: CDR1 SGDLS, CDR2 YYNGEE. The CDR3 has 14 residues. Trimming shortened V by 0 bases and J by 0 bases, and 6 bases separated the two germline ends. The CDR3 sequence: CASSVGQLNTEAFF. The DNA for the CDR3 is TGTGCCAGCAGCGTAGGGCAGTTGAACACTGAAGCTTTCTTT.

V and J are TRBV30 and TRBJ2-7; 8 nucleotides agree with TRBD1. This CDR3 comprises 12 residues. CDR1 is GTSNPN, CDR2 SVGIG, per germline (reference sequence). V gave up 1 base and J gave up 4 bases; unmatched junction bases: 0. Here the CDR3 reads CAWSGQGYEQYF. The DNA for the CDR3 is TGTGCCTGGAGTGGACAGGGGTACGAGCAGTACTTC.

This clone was detected only a few times. CDR3 region: CASSRGTDPGIETQYF. Written as DNA, the CDR3 is TGTGCCAGCAGCAGAGGGACAGACCCTGGGATAGAGACCCAGTACTTC. The chain employs TRBV9 and TRBJ2-5; 7 bases align to TRBD1. Germline lookup yields CDR1 SGDLS and CDR2 YYNGEE. The CDR3 totals 16 residues. Trimming removed 4 bases from V and 4 bases from J; junction bases left unmatched: 13.

This clone was observed once. V is TRBV2 and J is TRBJ2-7; D is possibly TRBD1 (5 bases). CDR1 is SNHLY, CDR2 FYNNEI, per germline. V shed 4 bases and J shed 4 bases, with 8 bases lying between them. The CDR3 runs to 12 residues. The CDR3 nucleotides read TGTGCCAGCAGTGTGAAGGGGTACGAGCAGTACTTC. Protein sequence: CASSVKGYEQYF. The variable domain in full, with the rest retrieved from reference TRBV2 and TRBJ2-7, is EPEVTQTPSHQVTQMGQEVILRCVPISNHLYFYWYRQILGQKVEFLVSFYNNEISEKSEIFDDQFSVERPDGSNFTLKIRSTKLEDSAMYFCASSVKGYEQYFGPGTRLTVT.

This clone was seen a single time. This rearrangement joins TRBV4-3 to TRBJ1-6, with D uncertain. Germline loops: CDR1 LGHNA, CDR2 YSLEER. V lost 4 bases and J lost 7, with 11 bases in between. This CDR3 comprises 14 residues. CDR3 nucleotides: TGCGCCAGCAGCCTTTACGGATTCAATTCACCCCTCCACTTT. It codes for CASSLYGFNSPLHF.

The gene calls are TRBV11-3 and TRBJ1-1, with D unclear. Looked up from germline, CDR1 is SGHNT and CDR2 is YENEEA. The V gene lost 2 bases and the J gene lost 2 bases, with 6 bases spanning the gap. The length of the CDR3 is 13 residues. CDR3 in DNA: TGTGCCAGCAGCTTACGCGGCAACACTGAAGCTTTCTTT. Amino acids: CASSLRGNTEAFF.

The V and J genes are TRBV11-2 and TRBJ1-2; weak D call: TRBD1 (6 bases). The CDR3 consists of 15 residues. Germline V CDR1 and CDR2: SGHAT, FQNNGV. Deletions cut 5 bases from V and 4 bases from J, with 17 bases between. The CDR3 sequence is CASSPSRGTPYGYTF. The CDR3 region has the DNA TGTGCCAGCAGCCCCTCCCGCGGGACACCCTATGGCTACACCTTC.

The chain has TRBV5-5 and TRBJ2-3, with 15 bases fitting TRBD2. CDR1 is SGHKS and CDR2 is YYEKEE in the germline V gene (reference sequence). J gave up 0 bases and V 4 bases, and 9 bases lay outside the gene matches. The CDR3 has 19 amino acids. CDR3 bases: TGTGCCAGCAGCCTCGGACTAGCGGGGGGGCGGATAAGCACAGATACGCAGTATTTT. It is translated as CASSLGLAGGRISTDTQYF.

This chain joins TRBV7-9 and TRBJ1-1; 11 bases map to TRBD1. The junction had 4 bases not matched to a gene; V was cut back by 3 bases and J by 4 bases. Germline V gene lookup returns CDR1 SEHNR and CDR2 FQNEAQ (reference sequence). This CDR3 has 15 residues. For the CDR3, the DNA is TGTGCCAGCAGCTTTTTAGGGACAGGGGGCACTGAAGCTTTCTTT. Translation: CASSFLGTGGTEAFF.

The V gene is TRBV6-1, the J gene TRBJ1-5; D is perhaps TRBD1 (6 bases). Trimming stripped 2 bases from V and 0 bases from J, with 11 bases between. The CDR3 has 16 amino acids. CDR1 is MNHNS and CDR2 is SASEGT in the germline V gene. Here the CDR3 reads CASSERGQYSNQPQHF. The CDR3 DNA follows: TGTGCCAGCAGTGAAAGGGGACAATATAGCAATCAGCCCCAGCATTTT.

The chain joins TRBV7-9 to TRBJ1-1, with D perhaps matching TRBD1 (5 bases). Germline values: CDR1 SEHNR, CDR2 FQNEAQ (reference sequence). CDR3 size: 14 residues. The germline V and J ends were trimmed by 3 bases and 2 bases, with 10 bases remaining between them. The chain's CDR3 is CASSLGLPNTEAFF. The CDR3, as DNA: TGTGCCAGCAGCTTGGGGCTGCCCAACACTGAAGCTTTCTTT.

The chain has TRBV30 and TRBJ1-3; D might be TRBD1 (5 bases). The CDR3 has 14 residues. Germline V gene sequence: CDR1 GTSNPN, CDR2 SVGIG (reference sequence). The V and J ends lost 2 bases and 0 bases respectively, with 8 bases between them. Here the CDR3 DNA reads TGTGCCTGGAGTCGGGGCAGCTCTGGAAACACCATATATTTT. This sequence encodes CAWSRGSSGNTIYF.